One and the same sample provided the 18 T cell receptor beta chains below, sequenced in a study of blood T cell repertoires in COVID-19. Profiled with immunoSEQ multiplex PCR; TCRdb holds only in-frame clones, not every one. Here the sample spans 250,000 to 300,000 clones, around three quarters being singletons. Sequencing used peripheral blood. These TCRs come from a woman at least 80 years old with acute or convalescent COVID-19.

This chain connects TRBV7-9 to TRBJ1-2, with no clear D. There are 13 residues in the CDR3. Looked up from germline, CDR1 is SEHNR and CDR2 is FQNEAQ (reference sequence). Trimming took off 5 bases at V and 2 bases at J, with 9 bases between the two ends. The CDR3 DNA is TGTGCCAGCAGCACCGGAGAAAACTATGGCTACACCTTC. It translates to CASSTGENYGYTF.

The chain's CDR3 is CASSEMGAGEQLFF. The CDR3 coding sequence is TGTGCCAGCAGTGAAATGGGGGCGGGGGAACAACTGTTTTTT. V gene TRBV6-1 combines with J gene TRBJ1-4, with TRBD1 as a possible D gene (6 bases). Germline values: CDR1 MNHNS, CDR2 SASEGT. CDR3 length: 14 residues. V lost 2 bases and J 12 bases, leaving 16 bases between the germline ends.

The CDR3 protein is CASSLPQRSGQPYSNQPQHF. CDR3 bases: TGTGCCAGCAGTCTCCCCCAAAGGTCGGGACAGCCTTATAGCAATCAGCCCCAGCATTTT. This chain joins TRBV6-2 or TRBV6-3 and TRBJ1-5, with 7 bases identical to TRBD1. The CDR3 has 20 residues. Trimming took 5 bases from V and 0 from J; bases not matched to a gene: 19. The V gene's germline CDR1 is MNHEY and CDR2 SVGEGT.

There are a few counts of this clone. The chain carries TRBV5-1 and TRBJ1-2; D gene uncertain. This CDR3 region has 13 residues. The germline gives CDR1 SGHRS, CDR2 YFSETQ. V dropped 3 bases and J dropped 3 bases, with 9 bases sitting between them. The DNA of the CDR3 is TGCGCCAGCAGCTATGGGCCGGACTATGGCTACACCTTC. It yields the protein CASSYGPDYGYTF.

This clone was detected only once. At the DNA level, this CDR3 is encoded by other sequences in the same sample as well. The chain combines TRBV5-1 with TRBJ2-5; a weak D match, TRBD1 (6 bases). The ends were cut back, 0 bases at V and 1 base at J, with 7 bases in the middle. The CDR3 runs 14 residues. Germline V CDR1 and CDR2: SGHRS, YFSETQ. The CDR3 nucleotides are TGCGCCAGCAGCTTGGTAGGGGGCCAAGAGACCCAGTACTTC. Translating gives CASSLVGGQETQYF.

V and J are TRBV7-2 and TRBJ2-1; TRBD2 agrees at 10 bases. The CDR3 contains 16 residues. The germline gives CDR1 SGHTA, CDR2 FQGNSA. J was trimmed by 4 bases and V by 5 bases; bases with no gene match: 8. Here the CDR3 DNA reads TGTGCCAGCAGCGGCGGGACTAGCGAACGGTACAATGAGCAGTTCTTC. This codes for CASSGGTSERYNEQFF.

Concerning this clone itself: Other DNA sequences within the sample encode an identical CDR3. The chain employs TRBV2 and TRBJ1-5; TRBD1 matches 9 bases. Germline values: CDR1 SNHLY, CDR2 FYNNEI. The CDR3 runs 15 residues. Trimming removed 5 bases from V and 2 bases from J; junction bases left unmatched: 4. The chain's CDR3 is CASSPQGAGNQPQHF. The CDR3 bases are TGTGCCAGCAGTCCACAGGGGGCGGGCAATCAGCCCCAGCATTTT.

The CDR3 here is CASSQDTGFSNQPQHF. CDR3 sequence (DNA): TGCGCCAGCAGCCAAGATACCGGGTTTAGCAATCAGCCCCAGCATTTT. The V gene is TRBV4-1, the J gene TRBJ1-5; D is undetermined. The V gene lost 0 bases and the J gene lost 0 bases, with 9 bases spanning the gap. CDR1 is MGHRA, CDR2 YSYEKL, per germline. This CDR3 spans 16 amino acids.

The rearrangement joins TRBV10-3 to TRBJ1-1, with TRBD1 matching over 9 bases. V shed 4 bases and J 8 bases; nucleotides not matched to a gene: 8. Germline lookup yields CDR1 ENHRY and CDR2 SYGVKD. The CDR3 contains 14 residues. CDR3 sequence (DNA): TGTGCCATCAGTGGGGCCGGGACAGGGCCCGAAGCTTTCTTT. It yields the protein CAISGAGTGPEAFF.

J is TRBJ1-1 and V is TRBV19; D may be TRBD1 (6 bases). V was trimmed by 6 bases and J by 11 bases, leaving 19 bases between them. From germline, CDR1 is LNHDA and CDR2 SQIVND (reference sequence). The CDR3 spans 13 residues. The CDR3 DNA follows: TGTGCCAGTAGGCCTCCGGGTGGGACATGGGCTTTCTTT. It translates to CASRPPGGTWAFF.

This clone showed up just a few times. The chain employs TRBV7-6 and TRBJ1-5; no clear D gene. Germline assignment: CDR1 SGHVS and CDR2 FNYEAQ. The ends were cut back, 1 base at V and 7 bases at J, with 11 bases in the middle. This CDR3 comprises 14 residues. The CDR3 DNA reads TGTGCCAGCAGCTTAGACCTCAGAGGACAGCCCCAGCATTTT. Translated, it gives CASSLDLRGQPQHF.

This clone was seen just once. The chain has TRBV5-1 and TRBJ2-5; no definite D call. The CDR3 is 14 amino acids. V was clipped by 5 bases and J by 1 base, with 12 bases between them. The germline V gene has CDR1 SGHRS and CDR2 YFSETQ. CDR3 bases: TGCGCCAGCAGGGAGACGCCTACCCAAGAGACCCAGTACTTC. Encoded protein: CASRETPTQETQYF.

This sequence joins TRBV5-1 and TRBJ2-7; a weak D match, TRBD1 (6 bases). Germline V gene lookup returns CDR1 SGHRS and CDR2 YFSETQ. This CDR3 region has 14 residues. Trimming left V 0 bases short and J 3 bases short, with 10 bases between. For the CDR3, the DNA is TGCGCCAGCAGCTTGGGTGGACAGAACTACGAGCAGTACTTC. As protein: CASSLGGQNYEQYF.

The chain uses TRBV5-8 and TRBJ1-5; D gene unclear. Germline CDR1 SGHTS, CDR2 YDEGEE. Between the trimmed V and J ends, which lost 4 bases and 0 bases, there was a span of 17 bases. This CDR3 comprises 17 residues. The CDR3 spells CASSHTGRTNSNQPQHF. The CDR3 region has the DNA TGTGCCAGCAGCCATACCGGGAGGACCAATAGCAATCAGCCCCAGCATTTT. Full variable domain (outside the CDR3, taken from reference TRBV5-8 and TRBJ1-5): EAGVTQSPTHLIKTRGQQATLRCSPISGHTSVYWYQQALGLGLQFLLWYDEGEERNRGNFPPRFSGRQFPNYSSELNVNALELEDSALYLCASSHTGRTNSNQPQHFGDGTRLSIL.

The rearrangement uses TRBV7-9 and TRBJ1-3, with 8 bases matching TRBD1. Germline-derived CDR1 and CDR2 are SEHNR and FQNEAQ (reference sequence). The CDR3 extends over 15 amino acids. J was trimmed by 4 bases and V by 1 base; bases with no gene match: 3. The CDR3 bases are TGTGCCAGCAGCTTAGTGGGACAGGTGGGAAACACCATATATTTT. Its protein product is CASSLVGQVGNTIYF.

The chain uses TRBV2 and TRBJ2-5; the match to TRBD2 covers 9 bases. Trimming removed 5 bases from V and 5 bases from J; junction bases left unmatched: 15. Germline CDR1 is SNHLY and CDR2 is FYNNEI. CDR3 length: 17 amino acids. In DNA form, the CDR3 reads TGTGCCAGCAGTCCGGGACTAGCTTTCCTCCACATGGAGACCCAGTACTTC. This encodes CASSPGLAFLHMETQYF.

The V call is TRBV24-1, the J call TRBJ2-1; D perhaps matches TRBD2 (6 bases). The CDR3 is 14 amino acids. From germline, CDR1 is KGHDR and CDR2 SFDVKD. Trimming took off 5 bases at V and 4 bases at J, with 11 bases between the two ends. Written as DNA, the CDR3 is TGTGCCACCAGTGGTAGTAGCGGTTACAATGAGCAGTTCTTC. Encoded protein: CATSGSSGYNEQFF.

V gene TRBV5-1 combines with J gene TRBJ1-1; 7 bases are a match to TRBD1. With 0 bases clipped from V and 0 bases from J, the junction kept 11 bases outside the gene matches. Germline CDR1 SGHRS, CDR2 YFSETQ. CDR3 length: 18 amino acids. The CDR3 sequence: CASSLDGGWDRMNTEAFF. CDR3 DNA sequence: TGCGCCAGCAGCTTGGACGGGGGATGGGACAGAATGAACACTGAAGCTTTCTTT. The full variable domain, in which reference TRBV5-1 and TRBJ1-1 provide the parts outside the CDR3, is KAGVTQTPRYLIKTRGQQVTLSCSPISGHRSVSWYQQTPGQGLQFLFEYFSETQRNKGNFPGRFSGRQFSNSRSEMNVSTLELGDSALYLCASSLDGGWDRMNTEAFFGQGTRLTVV.